These 5 T cell receptor beta chains share one sample of origin, sequenced in a study of cytomegalovirus exposure and HLA in healthy donors. It was with 60 Vbeta and 13 Jbeta primers that the PCR ran. Clones were read by immunoSEQ multiplex PCR, and TCRdb kept only the in-frame ones, dropping some. The sample lists about 200,000 clones; 70% to 80% were seen once. The source material was PBMCs. All receptors derive from a man aged 25 to 40 in good health and CMV-seronegative.

The J gene is TRBJ2-1, the V gene TRBV30; 11 bases map to TRBD2. CDR1 and CDR2 (germline): GTSNPN, SVGIG (reference sequence). With 4 bases clipped from V and 6 bases from J, the junction kept 5 bases outside the gene matches. CDR3 size: 14 residues. Written as DNA, the CDR3 is TGTGCCTGGAAGGGACTAGCGGTTTTCAATGAGCAGTTCTTC. This encodes CAWKGLAVFNEQFF.

This clone has only a few counts. V gene TRBV5-5 combines with J gene TRBJ2-7, with 8 bases matching TRBD1. V shed 4 bases, J shed 2 bases, and the junction held 11 bases outside the gene matches. The CDR3 totals 16 residues. CDR1 is SGHKS and CDR2 is YYEKEE in the germline V gene (reference sequence). Here the CDR3 reads CASSTSPGQDAYEQYF. The CDR3 DNA reads TGTGCCAGCAGCACAAGCCCGGGACAGGATGCCTACGAGCAGTACTTC.

This chain connects TRBV5-5 to TRBJ1-1, with D tentatively TRBD1 (5 bases). The CDR3 is made up of 14 amino acids. V was clipped by 1 base and J by 4 bases, with 11 bases between them. Germline-derived CDR1 and CDR2 are SGHKS and YYEKEE (reference sequence). The CDR3 spells CASSLSGGGTEAFF. The CDR3 DNA reads TGTGCCAGCAGCTTGTCCGGGGGAGGCACTGAAGCTTTCTTT.

J is TRBJ1-5 and V is TRBV27; 10 bases fit TRBD1. With 9 bases clipped from V and 6 bases from J, the junction kept 8 bases outside the gene matches. Germline CDR1 MNHEY, CDR2 SMNVEV (reference sequence). The CDR3 length is 14 residues. The DNA for the CDR3 is TGTGCCAGACTCCGGGACAGGGGAGCTCAGCCCCAGCATTTT. As protein: CARLRDRGAQPQHF.

This chain joins TRBV4-2 and TRBJ2-1, with 7 bases aligning to TRBD2. This CDR3 region has 20 residues. Germline assignment: CDR1 LGHNA and CDR2 YNFKEQ. J was trimmed by 1 base and V by 1 base; bases with no gene match: 16. The CDR3 reads CASSQVVGGSRRGSYNEQFF. The CDR3 nucleotides read TGTGCCAGCAGCCAAGTTGTAGGCGGGAGCAGAAGGGGTTCCTACAATGAGCAGTTCTTC.